This T cell receptor beta chain was recovered during a study of blood T cell repertoires in COVID-19. Assay used: immunoSEQ multiplex PCR; TCRdb lists only in-frame clones, some missing. The sample carries approximately 400,000 clones, around 88% recorded once. This clone was counted a few times. V was trimmed by 1 base and J by 11 bases, leaving 9 bases between them. The germline V gene encodes CDR1 MGHRA and CDR2 YSYEKL. The CDR3 length is 12 residues. Sequencing was performed on peripheral blood. The chain carries TRBV4-1 and TRBJ1-5; D unclear. The sequence derives from a woman aged 45 to 65 with COVID-19, enrolled during active disease. The CDR3 DNA is TGCGCCAGCAGCCAAGTATTCGGGGCCCAGCATTTT. Protein sequence: CASSQVFGAQHF.